The source of this T cell receptor beta chain is a study of patients and donors after allogeneic stem cell transplantation. CDR1 and CDR2 (germline): SGHVS, FNYEAQ. V lost 5 bases to trimming and J lost 6 bases, with 13 bases between them. This CDR3 region has 14 residues. TCRdb independently ran MiXCR on the RT-PCR reads; one entry per CDR3 protein. Among roughly 940,000 distinct CDR3 sequences listed, 15% to 20% were seen once. Sequences were obtained from blood, either unsorted or a sorted T cell fraction (not recorded which). This TCR was sampled from a human donor who was either an allogeneic HSCT recipient or a stem cell or donor lymphocyte infusion donor (not recorded which). It is not recorded whose cells these are; they may come from a transplant donor. The chain couples TRBV7-6 to TRBJ2-2; D unclear. The CDR3 is CASSAEAGSGELFF. The CDR3 DNA follows: TGTGCCAGCAGCGCCGAAGCTGGATCCGGGGAGCTGTTTTTT. Drawing the rest from reference TRBV7-6 and TRBJ2-2, the complete variable domain is GAGVSQSPRYKVTKRGQDVALRCDPISGHVSLYWYRQALGQGPEFLTYFNYEAQQDKSGLPNDRFSAERPEGSISTLTIQRTEQRDSAMYRCASSAEAGSGELFFGEGSRLTVL.